The 29 T cell receptor beta chains listed next were all sequenced from one sample in a study of blood T cell repertoires in COVID-19. The method was immunoSEQ multiplex PCR; TCRdb's version includes in-frame clones alone and lacks a portion of them. This sample has 150,000 or so clones, with around 90% found just once. The specimen was peripheral blood. The receptors derive from a man aged 60 to 69 with active or convalescent COVID-19.

The DNA for the CDR3 is TGCGCCAGCAGCTTGACTAGCGGGGGTACCTACGAGCAGTACTTC. Protein sequence: CASSLTSGGTYEQYF. The chain has TRBV5-1 and TRBJ2-7; TRBD2 aligns across 11 bases. This CDR3 has 15 residues. Germline V gives CDR1 SGHRS, CDR2 YFSETQ. The V and J ends lost 1 base and 2 bases, in that order; junction bases with no gene match: 2.

The V and J genes are TRBV5-1 and TRBJ1-4; D unresolved. This CDR3 contains 13 residues. Germline V lookup: CDR1 SGHRS, CDR2 YFSETQ. Trimming took 0 bases from V and 3 from J, leaving 3 bases between them. The CDR3, as DNA: TGCGCCAGCAGCTTGGCGGCTAATGAAAAACTGTTTTTT. Its translation is CASSLAANEKLFF.

V is TRBV29-1 and J is TRBJ2-1, with a weak D call TRBD2 (6 bases). Germline lookup yields CDR1 SQVTM and CDR2 ANQGSEA. V lost 3 bases, J lost 0 bases, and 9 bases lay in between. This CDR3 is 14 amino acids long. As DNA, the CDR3 is TGCAGCGTTGAGGGGGGAACCTCCTACAATGAGCAGTTCTTC. Its translation is CSVEGGTSYNEQFF.

The chain combines TRBV6-5 with TRBJ2-7; possible D gene TRBD1, 5 bases. Trimming pared 2 bases from V and 2 bases from J, leaving 7 bases between. Germline CDR1 MNHEY, CDR2 SVGAGI. The CDR3 is 13 residues long. The CDR3 loop is CASSYGAAYEQYF. CDR3 coding DNA: TGTGCCAGCAGTTACGGGGCAGCCTACGAGCAGTACTTC.

In its sample, this clone was seen once. V gene TRBV25-1 combines with J gene TRBJ1-3; a weak D match, TRBD1 (6 bases). The CDR3 is 15 residues long. V lost 4 bases, J lost 1 base, and 11 bases lay in between. Germline V gene sequence: CDR1 MGHDK, CDR2 SYGVNS. CDR3: CASSAHRDSGNTIYF. The CDR3 DNA follows: TGTGCCAGCAGTGCCCACAGGGATTCTGGAAACACCATATATTTT.

V and J are TRBV10-3 and TRBJ1-5, with 8 bases that match TRBD1. Losses at the gene ends were 10 bases for V and 1 base for J; bases not matched to a gene: 3. Germline lookup yields CDR1 ENHRY and CDR2 SYGVKD. The CDR3 has 13 amino acids. CDR3: CATNRGSNQPQHF. The CDR3 bases are TGTGCCACCAACAGGGGGAGCAATCAGCCCCAGCATTTT.

The rearrangement uses TRBV19 and TRBJ1-1, with 8 bases matching TRBD1. J lost 4 bases, V lost 1 base, and 5 bases had no gene match. Looked up from germline, CDR1 is LNHDA and CDR2 is SQIVND (reference sequence). There are 15 residues in the CDR3. This CDR3 reads CASSIVTGVSTEAFF. The CDR3 DNA sequence: TGTGCCAGTAGTATAGTGACAGGGGTAAGCACTGAAGCTTTCTTT.

CDR3 nucleotides: TGTGCCAGCAGCCCTGGGACAGGGGCCCCTTCTAACTATGGCTACACCTTC. Protein sequence: CASSPGTGAPSNYGYTF. This chain connects TRBV3-1 (or the pseudogene TRBV3-2) to TRBJ1-2; 10 bases fit TRBD1. The germline V gene encodes CDR1 LGHDT and CDR2 YNNKEL (reference sequence). With V trimmed by 4 bases and J by 0 bases, 8 bases remained unmatched. This CDR3 contains 17 residues.

Comments on this clone: Other DNA sequences in the sample encode the same CDR3. This chain connects TRBV5-6 to TRBJ1-5; D is ambiguous. The ends were cut back, 1 base at V and 2 bases at J, with 7 bases in the middle. From germline, CDR1 is SGHDT and CDR2 YYEEEE. This CDR3 has 14 amino acids. CDR3 bases: TGTGCCAGCAGCTTGAGTCCGGGCAATCAGCCCCAGCATTTT. Translated, it gives CASSLSPGNQPQHF.

The chain is built from TRBV27 and TRBJ1-1; D perhaps matches TRBD1 (5 bases). Trimming took off 6 bases at V and 1 base at J, with 12 bases between the two ends. The CDR3 length is 14 residues. CDR1 and CDR2 (germline): MNHEY, SMNVEV (reference sequence). DNA for the CDR3: TGTGCCAGCAGGACAGCAGGGCGGAACACTGAAGCTTTCTTT. This codes for CASRTAGRNTEAFF.

This sequence joins TRBV30 and TRBJ2-7; no reliable D call. The CDR3 extends over 13 amino acids. V was pared by 0 bases and J by 3 bases, with 9 bases between. Germline V CDR1 and CDR2: GTSNPN, SVGIG (reference sequence). The DNA of the CDR3 is TGTGCCTGGAGTGTAGCGCCCCTCTACGAGCAGTACTTC. Protein: CAWSVAPLYEQYF.

CDR3 coding DNA: TGTGCCAGCAGCGACCCCTCGACTAGCGGGAGGAGGTATGAGCAGTTCTTC. Translating gives CASSDPSTSGRRYEQFF. This chain links TRBV9 with TRBJ2-1; 13 bases are a match to TRBD2. The J segment lost 8 bases and the V segment lost 3 bases, leaving 11 bases of the junction unmatched. Germline V gene data show CDR1 as SGDLS and CDR2 as YYNGEE. The CDR3 length is 17 residues.

The rearrangement uses TRBV12-5 and TRBJ2-3; 9 positions match TRBD2. Germline-derived CDR1 and CDR2 are LGHNT and FRNRAP. This CDR3 has 15 amino acids. J lost 2 bases, V lost 6 bases, and 6 bases had no gene match. The CDR3 loop is CASGTSGGPTDTQYF. In nucleotides, the CDR3 is TGTGCTAGTGGAACGAGCGGGGGGCCCACAGATACGCAGTATTTT.

The chain uses TRBV7-9 and TRBJ2-2; 7 nucleotides align to TRBD1. V lost 1 base and J lost 1; bases outside the gene matches: 0. This CDR3 has 15 amino acids. Germline assignment: CDR1 SEHNR and CDR2 FQNEAQ (reference sequence). As DNA, the CDR3 is TGTGCCAGCAGCTTAGACAGGGGGAACACCGGGGAGCTGTTTTTT. It specifies CASSLDRGNTGELFF.

The rearrangement links TRBV11-2 to TRBJ1-1; D gene unclear. V shed 1 base and J shed 1 base, with 10 bases lying between them. Germline loops: CDR1 SGHAT, CDR2 FQNNGV. This CDR3 comprises 15 residues. The CDR3 here is CASSLGFRGNTEAFF. The CDR3 region has the DNA TGTGCCAGCAGCTTAGGGTTTCGGGGGAACACTGAAGCTTTCTTT.

The CDR3: CASSQEGRRGAQFNQPQHF. In DNA form, the CDR3 reads TGTGCCAGCAGCCAAGAAGGTAGACGGGGGGCACAATTCAATCAGCCCCAGCATTTT. This chain joins TRBV4-2 and TRBJ1-5, with D possibly TRBD1 on 6 matching bases. Germline V gene data show CDR1 as LGHNA and CDR2 as YNFKEQ. Trimming pared 0 bases from V and 3 bases from J, leaving 21 bases between. This CDR3 spans 19 amino acids.

J is TRBJ1-6 and V is TRBV7-9; D call uncertain. The CDR3 is made up of 13 amino acids. The germline V and J ends were trimmed by 2 bases and 17 bases, with 16 bases remaining between them. Germline V gives CDR1 SEHNR, CDR2 FQNEAQ (reference sequence). DNA of the CDR3: TGTGCCAGCAGCTTAATACCTTACAGCTCGATCCACTTT. This gives the protein CASSLIPYSSIHF.

The chain uses TRBV18 and TRBJ1-6, with 7 bases matching TRBD1. The germline V gene encodes CDR1 KGHSH and CDR2 LQKENI. There are 17 residues in the CDR3. Losses at the gene ends were 2 bases for V and 10 bases for J; bases not matched to a gene: 14. CDR3 amino acids: CASSPLGPHRGNSPLHF. The DNA for the CDR3 is TGTGCCAGCTCACCATTAGGCCCCCACAGGGGCAACTCACCCCTCCACTTT.

This clone was observed once. The chain has TRBV10-2 and TRBJ2-5, with TRBD2 matching over 14 bases. The CDR3 totals 15 residues. J gave up 3 bases and V 6 bases, and 3 bases lay outside the gene matches. Germline loops: CDR1 WSHSY, CDR2 SAAADI. CDR3 sequence: CASRTSGGGKETQYF. CDR3 nucleotides: TGCGCCAGCAGGACTAGCGGGGGGGGAAAAGAGACCCAGTACTTC.

The CDR3 loop is CASRPPGVGGYEQYF. As DNA, the CDR3 is TGTGCCAGCAGGCCACCAGGCGTGGGAGGCTACGAGCAGTACTTC. V usage is TRBV7-9 and J usage is TRBJ2-7; perhaps TRBD2 as D (6 bases). CDR3 size: 15 residues. With 6 bases removed from V and 3 bases from J, the gap between germline ends came to 18 bases. In germline, CDR1 is SEHNR, CDR2 FQNEAQ (reference sequence).

The chain carries TRBV7-2 and TRBJ1-2, with D perhaps TRBD1 (5 bases). V shed 1 base and J shed 7 bases, with 10 bases lying between them. This CDR3 contains 13 residues. CDR1 and CDR2 (germline): SGHTA, FQGNSA. The CDR3 protein is CASSLVVQGGYTF. The CDR3 nucleotides read TGTGCCAGCAGCTTAGTTGTGCAGGGTGGCTACACCTTC.

The chain uses TRBV5-1 and TRBJ2-3; 11 nucleotides align to TRBD2. The V gene's germline CDR1 is SGHRS and CDR2 YFSETQ. The junction had 4 bases not matched to a gene; V was cut back by 4 bases and J by 0 bases. This CDR3 has 16 amino acids. The CDR3 loop is CASSASGGPSTDTQYF. CDR3 sequence (DNA): TGCGCCAGCAGCGCTAGCGGGGGGCCAAGCACAGATACGCAGTATTTT.

This chain joins TRBV14 and TRBJ2-7; D is undetermined. The CDR3 has 15 amino acids. Trimming removed 5 bases from V and 0 bases from J, with 14 bases in between. CDR1 and CDR2 from the germline V gene are SGHDN and FVKESK. The CDR3, as DNA: TGTGCCAGCAGCTCAGTAAGACACAACTCCTACGAGCAGTACTTC. Protein product: CASSSVRHNSYEQYF.

The genes are TRBV27 and TRBJ1-2; D unclear. CDR1 is MNHEY and CDR2 is SMNVEV in the germline V gene (reference sequence). This CDR3 has 12 residues. The V and J ends lost 3 bases and 8 bases respectively, with 10 bases between them. The CDR3 coding sequence is TGTGCCAGCAGTTTGTATGGGCAAGGCTACACCTTC. It codes for CASSLYGQGYTF.

This chain joins TRBV29-1 and TRBJ1-4; 8 bases fit TRBD1. The CDR3 totals 14 residues. The V gene's germline CDR1 is SQVTM and CDR2 ANQGSEA. V lost 4 bases and J lost 5; bases outside the gene matches: 6. The DNA for the CDR3 is TGCAGCGTTGGCGGACAGGGCCTAAATGAAAAACTGTTTTTT. Protein product: CSVGGQGLNEKLFF.

The CDR3 DNA reads as TGTGCCAGCAGCTTAAGTACGGGATTCGTCTACGAGCAGTACTTC. Translated: CASSLSTGFVYEQYF. The chain recombines TRBV7-8 with TRBJ2-7; a possible D gene is TRBD2 (5 bases). This CDR3 is built from 15 residues. Trimming took off 2 bases at V and 3 bases at J, with 14 bases between the two ends. Germline assignment: CDR1 SGHVS and CDR2 FQNEAQ.

The gene calls are TRBV7-9 and TRBJ1-3, with unresolved D. The CDR3 consists of 14 residues. Germline V CDR1 and CDR2: SEHNR, FQNEAQ (reference sequence). V lost 6 bases and J lost 0, with 9 bases in between. The CDR3 bases are TGTGCCAGCAGTAGAGACTCCTCTGGAAACACCATATATTTT. It is translated as CASSRDSSGNTIYF.

The chain combines TRBV5-1 with TRBJ1-1; 8 bases line up with TRBD1. The V gene end was trimmed by 4 bases and the J gene end by 1 base; junction bases not matched to a gene: 6. Germline V lookup: CDR1 SGHRS, CDR2 YFSETQ. CDR3 length equals 15 residues. In DNA, the CDR3 is TGCGCCAGCAGCATCCAGGGGGCGGGGAACACTGAAGCTTTCTTT. It yields the protein CASSIQGAGNTEAFF.

The chain carries TRBV30 and TRBJ2-5; 13 bases align to TRBD2. CDR1 and CDR2 (germline): GTSNPN, SVGIG (reference sequence). With 2 bases clipped from V and 2 bases from J, the junction kept 14 bases outside the gene matches. The CDR3 extends over 19 amino acids. Here the CDR3 reads CAWSFGGTSGMPLQETQYF. The CDR3 DNA reads as TGTGCCTGGAGTTTCGGTGGGACTAGCGGGATGCCTCTACAAGAGACCCAGTACTTC.